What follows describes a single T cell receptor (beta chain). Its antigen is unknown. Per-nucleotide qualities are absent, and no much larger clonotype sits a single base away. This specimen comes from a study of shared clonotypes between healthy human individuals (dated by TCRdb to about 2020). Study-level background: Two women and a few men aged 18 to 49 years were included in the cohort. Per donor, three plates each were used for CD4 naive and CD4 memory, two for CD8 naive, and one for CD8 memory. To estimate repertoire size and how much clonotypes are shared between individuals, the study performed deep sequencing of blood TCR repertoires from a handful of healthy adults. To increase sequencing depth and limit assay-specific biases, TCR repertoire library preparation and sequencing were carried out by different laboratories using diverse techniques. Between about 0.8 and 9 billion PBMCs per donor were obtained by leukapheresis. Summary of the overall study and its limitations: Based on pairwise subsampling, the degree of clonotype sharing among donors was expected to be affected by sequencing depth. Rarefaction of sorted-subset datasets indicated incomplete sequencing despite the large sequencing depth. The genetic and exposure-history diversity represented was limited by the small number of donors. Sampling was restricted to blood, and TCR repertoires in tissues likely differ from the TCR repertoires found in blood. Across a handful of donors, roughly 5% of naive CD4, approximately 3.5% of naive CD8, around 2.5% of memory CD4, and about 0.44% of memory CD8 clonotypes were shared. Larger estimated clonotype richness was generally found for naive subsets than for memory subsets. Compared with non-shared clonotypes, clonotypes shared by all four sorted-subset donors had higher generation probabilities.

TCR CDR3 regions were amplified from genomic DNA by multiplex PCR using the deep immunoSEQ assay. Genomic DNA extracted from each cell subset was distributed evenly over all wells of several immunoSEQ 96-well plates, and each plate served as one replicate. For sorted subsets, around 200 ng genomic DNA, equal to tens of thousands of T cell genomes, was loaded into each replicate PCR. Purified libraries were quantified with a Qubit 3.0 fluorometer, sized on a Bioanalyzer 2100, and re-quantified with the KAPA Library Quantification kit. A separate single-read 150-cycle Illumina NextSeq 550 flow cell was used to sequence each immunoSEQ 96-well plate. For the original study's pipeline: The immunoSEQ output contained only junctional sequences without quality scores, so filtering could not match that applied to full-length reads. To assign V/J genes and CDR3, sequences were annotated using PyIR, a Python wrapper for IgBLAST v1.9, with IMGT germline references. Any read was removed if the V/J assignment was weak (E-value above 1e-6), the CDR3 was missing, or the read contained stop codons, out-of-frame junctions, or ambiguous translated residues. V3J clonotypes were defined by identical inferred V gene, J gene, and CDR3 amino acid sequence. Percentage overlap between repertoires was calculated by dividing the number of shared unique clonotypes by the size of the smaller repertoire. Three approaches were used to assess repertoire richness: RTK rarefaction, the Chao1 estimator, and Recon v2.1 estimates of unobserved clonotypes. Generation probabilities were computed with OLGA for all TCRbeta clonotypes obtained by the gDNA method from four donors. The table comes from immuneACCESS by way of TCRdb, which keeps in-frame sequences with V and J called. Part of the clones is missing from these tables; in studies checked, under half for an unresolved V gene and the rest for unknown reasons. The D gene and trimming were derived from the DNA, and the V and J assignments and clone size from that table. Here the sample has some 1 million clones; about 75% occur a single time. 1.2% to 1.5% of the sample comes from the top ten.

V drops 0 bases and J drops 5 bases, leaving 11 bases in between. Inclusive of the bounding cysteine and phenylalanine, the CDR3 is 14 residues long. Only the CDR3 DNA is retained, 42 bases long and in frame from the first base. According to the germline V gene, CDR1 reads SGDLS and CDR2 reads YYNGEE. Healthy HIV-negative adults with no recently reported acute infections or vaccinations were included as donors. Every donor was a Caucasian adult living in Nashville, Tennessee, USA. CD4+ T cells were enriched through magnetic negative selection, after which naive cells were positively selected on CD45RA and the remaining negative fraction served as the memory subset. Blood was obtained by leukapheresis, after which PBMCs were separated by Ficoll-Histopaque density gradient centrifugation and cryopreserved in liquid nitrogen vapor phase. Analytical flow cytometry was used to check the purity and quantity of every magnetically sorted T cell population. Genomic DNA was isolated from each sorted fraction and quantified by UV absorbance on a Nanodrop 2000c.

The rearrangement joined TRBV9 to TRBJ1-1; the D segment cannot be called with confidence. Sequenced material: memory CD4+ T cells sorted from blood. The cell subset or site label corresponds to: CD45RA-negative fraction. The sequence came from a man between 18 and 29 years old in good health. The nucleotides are TGTGCCAGCAGCGTAGCTACTTCGGGGACTGAAGCTTTCTTT. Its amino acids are CASSVATSGTEAFF.